The present TCR beta chain was sequenced within a study of T cells in Graves' hyperthyroidism and ophthalmopathy. For the study at large: At initial diagnosis, before any treatment had begun, peripheral blood was obtained.

Amplification of TCR beta CDR3 regions was performed using RNA transcripts as template. HTBI primers were the set used in a first-round RT-PCR of the TCR CDR3. TCRdb recomputed calls from the multiplex PCR reads with MiXCR, one row per CDR3 protein. The sample contains hundreds of thousands of distinct CDR3 sequences, 14% of which appear only once. Many counts were recorded for this clonotype. Its specificity is not known. Germline V gene lookup returns CDR1 KGHSH and CDR2 LQKENI. Trimming at V came to 2 bases and at J to 4 bases, leaving 1 base not matched to a gene. CDR3 size: 13 residues. Overall study findings and caveats: Ophthalmopathy was distinguished from stable hyperthyroidism by 13 V-J signatures.

The sequence derives from a woman under 30 with Graves' hyperthyroidism. The material sequenced was blood. V gene TRBV18 combines with J gene TRBJ2-5; 7 bases align to TRBD2. The CDR3 sequence is CASSPWEGETQYF. In DNA form, the CDR3 reads TGTGCCAGCTCACCATGGGAGGGAGAGACCCAGTACTTC.